This note documents a single T cell receptor (beta chain) sequence. This sample's RNA came from whole unsorted tissue. This non-tumor lung sample came from over 3 cm beyond the tumor edge. This sample stems from a study of tumor and adjacent non-tumor tissue in lung cancer. The library came from three nested PCR rounds adapted from ARM-PCR protocols. TCRdb itself ran the multiplex PCR reads through MiXCR, one entry per CDR3 protein. Of tens of thousands of distinct CDR3 sequences listed, about 80% are singletons. Specimen: distant non-tumor lung tissue. The TCR was taken from a man in his 70s with non-small cell lung cancer.

CDR3 DNA sequence: TGTGCCAGCTCATGGTGGTCTACCTACGAGCAGTACTTC. It specifies CASSWWSTYEQYF. The chain combines TRBV7-8 with TRBJ2-7; D remains ambiguous. This CDR3 region has 13 residues. Looked up from germline, CDR1 is SGHVS and CDR2 is FQNEAQ. Trimming removed 8 bases from V and 2 bases from J, with 13 bases in between.